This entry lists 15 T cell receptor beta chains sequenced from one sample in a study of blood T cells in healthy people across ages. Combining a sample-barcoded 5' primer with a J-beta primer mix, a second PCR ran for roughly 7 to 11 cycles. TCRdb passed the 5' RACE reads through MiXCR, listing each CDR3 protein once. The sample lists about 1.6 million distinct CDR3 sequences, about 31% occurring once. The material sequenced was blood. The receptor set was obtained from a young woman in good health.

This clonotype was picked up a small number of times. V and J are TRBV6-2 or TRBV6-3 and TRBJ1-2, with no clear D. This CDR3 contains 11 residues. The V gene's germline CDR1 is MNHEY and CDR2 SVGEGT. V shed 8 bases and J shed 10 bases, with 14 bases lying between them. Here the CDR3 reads CASRGGLLYTF. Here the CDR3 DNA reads TGTGCCAGCCGCGGCGGGCTACTCTACACCTTC.

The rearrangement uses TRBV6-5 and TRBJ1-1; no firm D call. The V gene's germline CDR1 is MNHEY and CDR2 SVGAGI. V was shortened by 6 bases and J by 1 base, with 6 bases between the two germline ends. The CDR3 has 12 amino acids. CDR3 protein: CASRLQNTEAFF. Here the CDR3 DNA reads TGTGCCAGCAGACTCCAGAACACTGAAGCTTTCTTT.

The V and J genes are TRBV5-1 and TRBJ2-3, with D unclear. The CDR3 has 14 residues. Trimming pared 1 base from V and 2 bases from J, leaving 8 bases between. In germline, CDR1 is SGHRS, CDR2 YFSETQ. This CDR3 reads CASSLSTVTDTQYF. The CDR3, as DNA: TGCGCCAGCAGCTTGTCAACAGTCACAGATACGCAGTATTTT.

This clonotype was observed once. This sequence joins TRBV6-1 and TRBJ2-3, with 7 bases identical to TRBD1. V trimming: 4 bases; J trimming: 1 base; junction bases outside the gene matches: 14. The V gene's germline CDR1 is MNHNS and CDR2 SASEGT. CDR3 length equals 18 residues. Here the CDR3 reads CASSATSWTGTRTDTQYF. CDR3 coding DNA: TGTGCCAGCAGTGCAACCAGTTGGACAGGTACTCGCACAGATACGCAGTATTTT.

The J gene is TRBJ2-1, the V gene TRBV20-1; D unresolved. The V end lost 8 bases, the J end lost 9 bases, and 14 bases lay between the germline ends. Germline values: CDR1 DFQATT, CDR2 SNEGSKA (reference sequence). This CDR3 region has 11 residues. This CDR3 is CSTLPGREQFF. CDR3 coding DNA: TGCAGTACCCTTCCAGGACGTGAGCAGTTCTTC.

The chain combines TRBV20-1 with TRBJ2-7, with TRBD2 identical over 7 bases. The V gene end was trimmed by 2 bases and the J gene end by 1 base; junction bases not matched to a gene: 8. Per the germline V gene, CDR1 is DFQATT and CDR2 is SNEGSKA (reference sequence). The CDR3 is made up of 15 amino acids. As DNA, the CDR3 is TGCAGTGCTAGAAAAGGACTAGTCGGGTCCTACGAGCAGTACTTC. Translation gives CSARKGLVGSYEQYF.

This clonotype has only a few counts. The CDR3 DNA reads TGTGCCAGCAGCTCTATACAGGGATCGAAAGAGACCCAGTACTTC. Protein: CASSSIQGSKETQYF. The rearrangement uses TRBV13 and TRBJ2-5; weak D call: TRBD1 (6 bases). This CDR3 comprises 15 residues. Per the germline V gene, CDR1 is PRHDT and CDR2 is FYEKMQ (reference sequence). The V and J ends lost 4 bases and 3 bases respectively, with 15 bases between them.

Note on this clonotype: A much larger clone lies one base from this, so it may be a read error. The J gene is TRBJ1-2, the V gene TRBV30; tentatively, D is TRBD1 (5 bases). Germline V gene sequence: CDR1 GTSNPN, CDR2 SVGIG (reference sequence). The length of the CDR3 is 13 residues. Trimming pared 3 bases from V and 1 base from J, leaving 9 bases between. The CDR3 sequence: CAWRSQDNYGYTF. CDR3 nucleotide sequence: TGTGCCTGGAGGTCACAGGATAACTATGGCTACACCTTC.

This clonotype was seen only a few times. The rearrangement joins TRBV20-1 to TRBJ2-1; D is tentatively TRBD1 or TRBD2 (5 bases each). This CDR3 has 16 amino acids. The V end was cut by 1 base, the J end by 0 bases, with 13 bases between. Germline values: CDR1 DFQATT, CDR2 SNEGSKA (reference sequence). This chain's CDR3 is CSARVSEGFSYNEQFF. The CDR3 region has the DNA TGCAGTGCTAGAGTTTCTGAGGGGTTCTCCTACAATGAGCAGTTCTTC.

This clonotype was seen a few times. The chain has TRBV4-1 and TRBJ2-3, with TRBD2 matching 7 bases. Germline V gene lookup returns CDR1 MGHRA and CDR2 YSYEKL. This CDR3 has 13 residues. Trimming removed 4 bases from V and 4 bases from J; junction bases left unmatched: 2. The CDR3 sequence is CASSRGLADTQYF. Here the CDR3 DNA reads TGCGCCAGCAGCCGAGGACTAGCAGATACGCAGTATTTT.

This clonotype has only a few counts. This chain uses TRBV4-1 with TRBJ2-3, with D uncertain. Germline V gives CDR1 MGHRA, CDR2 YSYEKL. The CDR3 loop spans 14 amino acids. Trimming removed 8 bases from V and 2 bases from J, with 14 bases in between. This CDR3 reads CASGLMGITDTQYF. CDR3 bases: TGCGCCAGCGGATTGATGGGGATCACAGATACGCAGTATTTT.

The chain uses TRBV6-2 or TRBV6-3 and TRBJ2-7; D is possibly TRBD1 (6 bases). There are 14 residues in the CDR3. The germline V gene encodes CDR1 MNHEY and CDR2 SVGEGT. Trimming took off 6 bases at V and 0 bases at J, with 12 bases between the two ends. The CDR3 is CASRQRDTSYEQYF. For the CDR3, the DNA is TGTGCCAGCAGGCAGAGGGACACCTCCTACGAGCAGTACTTC.

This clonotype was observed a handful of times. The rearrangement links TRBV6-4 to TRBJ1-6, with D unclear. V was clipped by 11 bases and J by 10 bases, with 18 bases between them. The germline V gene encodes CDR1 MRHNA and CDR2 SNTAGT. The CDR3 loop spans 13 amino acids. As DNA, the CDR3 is TGTGCCGGCCCTGCGGAGGGTGCCTCACCCCTCCACTTT. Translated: CAGPAEGASPLHF.

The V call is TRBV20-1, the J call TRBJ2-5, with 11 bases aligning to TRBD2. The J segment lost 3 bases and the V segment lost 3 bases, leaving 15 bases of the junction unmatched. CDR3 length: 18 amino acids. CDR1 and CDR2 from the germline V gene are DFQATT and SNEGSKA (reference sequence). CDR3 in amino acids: CSARPVAGGLRVEETQYF. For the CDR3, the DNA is TGCAGTGCTAGGCCTGTAGCGGGAGGGCTAAGAGTGGAAGAGACCCAGTACTTC.

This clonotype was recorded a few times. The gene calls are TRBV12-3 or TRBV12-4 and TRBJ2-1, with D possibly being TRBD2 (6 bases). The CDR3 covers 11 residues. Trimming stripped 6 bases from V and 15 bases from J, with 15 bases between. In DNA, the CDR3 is TGTGCCAGCAGCCTGGGGGGTGTCCCGTTCTTC. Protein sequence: CASSLGGVPFF.